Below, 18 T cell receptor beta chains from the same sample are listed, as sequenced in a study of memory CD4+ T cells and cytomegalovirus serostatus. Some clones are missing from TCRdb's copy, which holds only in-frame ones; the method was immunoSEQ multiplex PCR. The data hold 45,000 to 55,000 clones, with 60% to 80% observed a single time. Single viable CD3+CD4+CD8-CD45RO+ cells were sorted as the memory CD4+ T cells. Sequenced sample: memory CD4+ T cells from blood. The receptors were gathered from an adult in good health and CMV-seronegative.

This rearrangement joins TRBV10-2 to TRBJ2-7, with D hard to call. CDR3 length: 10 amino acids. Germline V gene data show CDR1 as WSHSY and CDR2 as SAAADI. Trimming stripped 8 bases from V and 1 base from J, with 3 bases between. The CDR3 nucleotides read TGCGCCAGCCCGTCCTACGAGCAGTACTTC. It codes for CASPSYEQYF.

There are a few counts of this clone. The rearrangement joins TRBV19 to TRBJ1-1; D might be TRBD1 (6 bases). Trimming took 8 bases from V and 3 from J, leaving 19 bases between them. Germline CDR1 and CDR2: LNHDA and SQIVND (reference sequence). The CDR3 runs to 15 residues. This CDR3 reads CASARQQGAHTEAFF. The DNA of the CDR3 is TGTGCCAGTGCAAGACAACAGGGCGCGCACACTGAAGCTTTCTTT.

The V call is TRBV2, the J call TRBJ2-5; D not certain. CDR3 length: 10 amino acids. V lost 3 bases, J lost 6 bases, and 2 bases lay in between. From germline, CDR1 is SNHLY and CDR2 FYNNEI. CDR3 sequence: CASSEKTQYF. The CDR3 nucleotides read TGTGCCAGCAGTGAGAAGACCCAGTACTTC. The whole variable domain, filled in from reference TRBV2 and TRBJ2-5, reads EPEVTQTPSHQVTQMGQEVILRCVPISNHLYFYWYRQILGQKVEFLVSFYNNEISEKSEIFDDQFSVERPDGSNFTLKIRSTKLEDSAMYFCASSEKTQYFGPGTRLLVL.

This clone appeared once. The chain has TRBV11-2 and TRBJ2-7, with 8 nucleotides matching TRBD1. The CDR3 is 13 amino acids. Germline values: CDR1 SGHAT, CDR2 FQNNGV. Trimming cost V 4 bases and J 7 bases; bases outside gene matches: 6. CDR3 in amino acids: CASSSDRAGEQYF. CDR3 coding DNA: TGTGCCAGCAGCTCGGACAGGGCGGGTGAGCAGTACTTC. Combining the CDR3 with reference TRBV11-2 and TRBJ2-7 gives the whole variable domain EAGVAQSPRYKIIEKRQSVAFWCNPISGHATLYWYQQILGQGPKLLIQFQNNGVVDDSQLPKDRFSAERLKGVDSTLKIQPAKLEDSAVYLCASSSDRAGEQYFGPGTRLTVT.

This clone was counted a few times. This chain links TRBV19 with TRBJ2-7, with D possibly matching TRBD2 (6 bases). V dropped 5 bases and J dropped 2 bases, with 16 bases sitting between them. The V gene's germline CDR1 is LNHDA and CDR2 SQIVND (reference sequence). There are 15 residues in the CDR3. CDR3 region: CASSLRWTGAYEQYF. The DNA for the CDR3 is TGTGCCAGTAGTCTCCGGTGGACGGGAGCCTACGAGCAGTACTTC.

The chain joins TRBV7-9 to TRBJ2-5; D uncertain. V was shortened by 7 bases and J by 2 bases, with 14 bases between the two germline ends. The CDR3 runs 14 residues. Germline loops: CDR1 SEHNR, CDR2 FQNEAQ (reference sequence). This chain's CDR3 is CASTPSNSQETQYF. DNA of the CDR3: TGTGCCAGCACCCCTTCCAACAGTCAAGAGACCCAGTACTTC.

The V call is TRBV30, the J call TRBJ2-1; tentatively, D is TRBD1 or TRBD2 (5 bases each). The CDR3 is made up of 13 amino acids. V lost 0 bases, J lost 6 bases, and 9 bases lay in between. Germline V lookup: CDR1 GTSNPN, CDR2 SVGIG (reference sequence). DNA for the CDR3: TGTGCCTGGAGTGTACCTGGGGGCAATGAGCAGTTCTTC. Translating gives CAWSVPGGNEQFF.

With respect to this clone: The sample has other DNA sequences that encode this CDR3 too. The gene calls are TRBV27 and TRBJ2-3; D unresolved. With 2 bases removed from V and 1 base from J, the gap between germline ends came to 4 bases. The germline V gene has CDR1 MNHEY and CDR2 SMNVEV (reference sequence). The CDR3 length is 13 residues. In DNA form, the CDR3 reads TGTGCCAGCAGTTTAAAGCGCACAGATACGCAGTATTTT. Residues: CASSLKRTDTQYF.

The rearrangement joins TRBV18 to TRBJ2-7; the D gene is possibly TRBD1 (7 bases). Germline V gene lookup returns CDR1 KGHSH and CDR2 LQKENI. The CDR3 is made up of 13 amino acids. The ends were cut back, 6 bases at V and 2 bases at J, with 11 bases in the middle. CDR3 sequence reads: CASSAGQTYEQYF. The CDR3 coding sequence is TGTGCCAGCTCCGCGGGACAGACCTACGAGCAGTACTTC.

The CDR3 DNA reads TGTGCCAGCAGTTTTTTGGCGTGGCCAGGCCGAAACGGCGAGCAGTACTTC. Its translation: CASSFLAWPGRNGEQYF. The V call is TRBV27, the J call TRBJ2-7; D not certain. The CDR3 runs 17 residues. The germline V gene encodes CDR1 MNHEY and CDR2 SMNVEV (reference sequence). Trimming pared 3 bases from V and 6 bases from J, leaving 24 bases between.

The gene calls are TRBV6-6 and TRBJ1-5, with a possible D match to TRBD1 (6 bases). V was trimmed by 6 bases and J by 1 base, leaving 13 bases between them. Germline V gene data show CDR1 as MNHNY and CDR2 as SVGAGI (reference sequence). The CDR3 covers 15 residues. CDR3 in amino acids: CASRGGQGSNQPQHF. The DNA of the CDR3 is TGTGCCAGCAGGGGGGGCCAGGGGAGCAATCAGCCCCAGCATTTT.

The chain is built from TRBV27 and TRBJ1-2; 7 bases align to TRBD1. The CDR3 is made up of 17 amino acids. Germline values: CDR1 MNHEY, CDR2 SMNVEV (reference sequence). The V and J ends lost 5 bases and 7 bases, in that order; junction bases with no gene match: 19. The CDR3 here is CASSPNRDRLGSPGYTF. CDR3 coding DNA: TGTGCCAGCAGTCCGAACCGGGACAGACTTGGTTCCCCTGGCTACACCTTC.

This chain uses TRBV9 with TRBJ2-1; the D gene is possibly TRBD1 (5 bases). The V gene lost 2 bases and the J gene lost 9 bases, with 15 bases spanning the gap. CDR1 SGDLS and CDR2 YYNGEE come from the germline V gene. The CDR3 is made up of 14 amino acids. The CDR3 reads CASSVVYQGGEQFF. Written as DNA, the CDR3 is TGTGCCAGCAGCGTCGTGTACCAGGGCGGTGAGCAGTTCTTC.

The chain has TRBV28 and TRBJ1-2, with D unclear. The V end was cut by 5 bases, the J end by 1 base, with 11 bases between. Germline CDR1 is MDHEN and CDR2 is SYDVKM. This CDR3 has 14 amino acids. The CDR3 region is CASSPRRVNYGYTF. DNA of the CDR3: TGTGCCAGCAGTCCCCGACGGGTTAACTATGGCTACACCTTC.

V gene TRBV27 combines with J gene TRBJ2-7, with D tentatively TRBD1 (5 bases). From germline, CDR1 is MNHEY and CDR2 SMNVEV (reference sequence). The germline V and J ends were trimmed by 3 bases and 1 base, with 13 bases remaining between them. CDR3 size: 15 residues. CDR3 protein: CASSLIGERSYEQYF. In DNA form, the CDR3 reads TGTGCCAGCAGTTTGATAGGGGAAAGGTCCTACGAGCAGTACTTC.

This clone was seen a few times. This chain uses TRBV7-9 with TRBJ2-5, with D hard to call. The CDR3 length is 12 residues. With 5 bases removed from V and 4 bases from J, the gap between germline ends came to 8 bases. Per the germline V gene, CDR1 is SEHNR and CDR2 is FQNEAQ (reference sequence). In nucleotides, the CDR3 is TGTGCCAGCAGCGCCCAGAGAGAGACCCAGTACTTC. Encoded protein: CASSAQRETQYF.

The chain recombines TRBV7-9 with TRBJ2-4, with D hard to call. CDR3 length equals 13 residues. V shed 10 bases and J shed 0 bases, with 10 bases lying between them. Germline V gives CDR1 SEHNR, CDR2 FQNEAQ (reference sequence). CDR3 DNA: TGTGCCACCTCTCCCCTAGCCAAAAACATTCAGTACTTC. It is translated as CATSPLAKNIQYF.

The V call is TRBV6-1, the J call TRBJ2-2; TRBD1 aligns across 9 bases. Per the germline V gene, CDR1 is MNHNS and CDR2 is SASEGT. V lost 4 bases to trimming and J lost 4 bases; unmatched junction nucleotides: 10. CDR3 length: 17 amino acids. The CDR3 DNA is TGTGCCAGCAGTGGCAGACGACACAGGGGGCCCACCGGGGAGCTGTTTTTT. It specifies CASSGRRHRGPTGELFF.